The 14 T cell receptor beta chains below were found in one sample sequenced in a study of blood T cells in healthy people across ages. PCR was performed a second time for about 7 to 11 cycles using a sample-barcoded 5' primer and a J-beta primer mix. From the 5' RACE reads, TCRdb called clonotypes with MiXCR, one entry per CDR3 protein. This sample has approximately 810,000 distinct CDR3 sequences, with about 28% found just once. The sample consisted of blood. All receptors come from a woman over 75 in good health.

In regard to this clonotype: A read error may be the cause here, since a much bigger clone is one base away. The rearrangement links TRBV6-5 to TRBJ2-3, with a tentative D call TRBD1 (6 bases). V lost 0 bases to trimming and J lost 4 bases, with 17 bases between them. This CDR3 has 17 residues. CDR1 is MNHEY and CDR2 is SVGAGI in the germline V gene. The CDR3 nucleotides are TGTGCCAGCAGTTACTCCGGGGATCAGGGGCTCGCAGATACGCAGTATTTT. The encoded protein is CASSYSGDQGLADTQYF.

A note on this clonotype: Compared with germline, one end of the junction differs, possibly owing to a read error. The chain recombines TRBV4-3 with TRBJ1-2; a weak D match, TRBD1 (5 bases). CDR1 is LGHNA and CDR2 is YSLEER in the germline V gene. The CDR3 is 13 residues long. The CDR3 region is CASSQDLGGGHTF. The CDR3 nucleotides are TGCGCCAGCAGCCAAGATCTGGGGGGTGGCCACACCTTC.

For this clonotype: This may arise from a read error, as a much more abundant clone is one base away. The DNA for the CDR3 is TGTGCCAGCAGTCCAAGCGGACCAGTGTACCAAGAGACCCAGTACTTC. Encoded protein: CASSPSGPVYQETQYF. V and J are TRBV6-2 or TRBV6-3 and TRBJ2-5; TRBD2 is a possible D gene (5 bases). Trimming shortened V by 5 bases and J by 0 bases, and 16 bases separated the two germline ends. Germline-derived CDR1 and CDR2 are MNHEY and SVGEGT. The CDR3 has 16 residues.

On this clonotype: A single base separates this from a much larger clone, so it may be a read error. This chain uses TRBV12-3 or TRBV12-4 with TRBJ2-3, with D tentatively TRBD1 (5 bases). V was trimmed by 6 bases and J by 4 bases, leaving 11 bases between them. The CDR3 covers 13 residues. CDR3: CASRPGSPDTQYF. Written as DNA, the CDR3 is TGTGCCAGCAGACCAGGGTCCCCAGATACGCAGTATTTT.

There are many counts of this clonotype. This chain connects TRBV12-3 or TRBV12-4 to TRBJ2-1; TRBD1 matches 8 bases. The V and J ends lost 5 bases and 8 bases, in that order; junction bases with no gene match: 8. The CDR3 is made up of 14 amino acids. DNA of the CDR3: TGTGCCAGCAGTGACGGACAGGGATTCTATGAGCAGTTCTTC. Amino acids: CASSDGQGFYEQFF.

Ten or more counts support this clonotype. J is TRBJ1-1 and V is TRBV29-1; the D gene is possibly TRBD1 (5 bases). CDR1 SQVTM and CDR2 ANQGSEA come from the germline V gene. This CDR3 has 14 residues. V shed 3 bases and J shed 3 bases, with 14 bases lying between them. The CDR3 sequence is CSVEKGMLYTEAFF. Written as DNA, the CDR3 is TGCAGCGTTGAGAAGGGGATGTTGTACACTGAAGCTTTCTTT.

In this sample, this clonotype turned up many times. The chain joins TRBV20-1 to TRBJ2-7; D not resolved. The CDR3 has 14 amino acids. Per the germline V gene, CDR1 is DFQATT and CDR2 is SNEGSKA (reference sequence). The V end lost 5 bases, the J end lost 0 bases, and 14 bases lay between the germline ends. The CDR3 loop reads CSAPPALSSYEQYF. The CDR3 nucleotides read TGCAGTGCTCCCCCGGCGTTAAGCTCCTACGAGCAGTACTTC.

The table lists this clonotype with many counts. V gene TRBV5-1 combines with J gene TRBJ1-4; 10 bases agree with TRBD1. Per germline, CDR1 SGHRS and CDR2 YFSETQ. The CDR3 has 15 residues. Unmatched junction bases numbered 0, after V lost 4 bases and J lost 0 bases. CDR3 protein: CASSGQGATNEKLFF. CDR3 in DNA: TGCGCCAGCAGCGGACAGGGGGCAACTAATGAAAAACTGTTTTTT.

This chain joins TRBV6-2 or TRBV6-3 and TRBJ2-3; maybe TRBD1 (6 bases). The CDR3 extends over 16 amino acids. Trimming left V 6 bases short and J 1 base short, with 17 bases between. Per germline, CDR1 MNHEY and CDR2 SVGEGT. The CDR3 protein is CASSSRGFTGTDTQYF. The DNA of the CDR3 is TGTGCCAGCAGCTCTAGGGGGTTTACAGGCACAGATACGCAGTATTTT.

This clonotype showed up many times. The chain links TRBV24-1 to TRBJ2-3, with 8 bases matching TRBD1. Trimming took 1 base from V and 2 from J; bases not matched to a gene: 7. From germline, CDR1 is KGHDR and CDR2 SFDVKD. The CDR3 spans 17 residues. The CDR3 loop reads CATSDFLTGVNTDTQYF. The CDR3 DNA sequence: TGTGCCACCAGTGATTTTTTGACAGGGGTTAACACAGATACGCAGTATTTT.

Only a few counts were recorded for this clonotype. V is TRBV7-9 and J is TRBJ2-1, with 12 bases matching TRBD2. CDR3 length: 16 residues. In germline, CDR1 is SEHNR, CDR2 FQNEAQ (reference sequence). With 0 bases clipped from V and 7 bases from J, the junction kept 4 bases outside the gene matches. The DNA of the CDR3 is TGTGCCAGCAGCTTAGCTCTAGCGGGGGGGCAAAATGAGCAGTTCTTC. The encoded protein is CASSLALAGGQNEQFF.

This chain joins TRBV12-3 or TRBV12-4 and TRBJ1-5; D may be TRBD1 (5 bases). The CDR3 is 15 residues long. Trimming stripped 5 bases from V and 8 bases from J, with 19 bases between. CDR3: CASSPLQGPRKPQHF. Here the CDR3 DNA reads TGTGCCAGCAGTCCCCTCCAGGGACCCCGAAAGCCCCAGCATTTT.

A few counts support this clonotype. V and J are TRBV6-6 and TRBJ2-2; 9 positions agree with TRBD1. The germline V gene encodes CDR1 MNHNY and CDR2 SVGAGI (reference sequence). V shed 6 bases and J 1 base; nucleotides not matched to a gene: 9. The CDR3 has 17 amino acids. The CDR3 bases are TGTGCCAGCAGCCAAATTCCGGGACAGGGGAACACCGGGGAGCTGTTTTTT. Protein: CASSQIPGQGNTGELFF.

The chain joins TRBV3-1 to TRBJ2-2, with D possibly being TRBD1 (6 bases). The CDR3 loop spans 15 amino acids. In germline, CDR1 is LGHDT, CDR2 YNNKEL (reference sequence). Deletions cut 0 bases from V and 7 bases from J, with 12 bases between. The CDR3 reads CASSQDLGAGGELFF. CDR3 nucleotide sequence: TGTGCCAGCAGCCAAGATCTGGGGGCCGGCGGGGAGCTGTTTTTT.